This T cell receptor (beta chain) originates from a study of blood T cells in healthy people across ages. Worth noting for this clonotype: At one end the junction does not follow the germline gene, possibly because of a read error.

Looked up from germline, CDR1 is LNHNV and CDR2 is YYDKDF (reference sequence). The CDR3 has 13 residues. The use of a sample-barcoded 5' primer and a J-beta primer mix characterized a second PCR of roughly 6 to 11 cycles. TCRdb re-called the 5' RACE reads with MiXCR, one entry per CDR3 protein. The sample comprises hundreds of thousands of distinct CDR3 sequences, roughly two fifths of which are singletons, and 25% to 35% rests with the top ten. The sequenced material came from blood. This chain connects TRBV15 to TRBJ2-7; unclear D gene. The source of this sequence is an elderly man in good health. CDR3 bases: TGTGCCACCAGCAGAGATCGGTCTTACGAGCGGTACTTC. Amino acids: CATSRDRSYERYF.